A selection of T cell receptor beta chains follows, all from one sample in a study of control samples from healthy donors and cancer patients. Clones were read by immunoSEQ multiplex PCR, and TCRdb kept only the in-frame ones, dropping some. The table shows 100,000 or so clones, with roughly 82% occurring only once. Sequencing was carried out using blood. The receptors stem from a woman in her sixties or seventies in good health. The CDR3 runs from the conserved cysteine through the conserved F or W. D genes are given only for firm matches. The size field is filled for only some rows; it gives once, few, many or a size class.

cdr3_aa cdr3_nt j_call clone_size d_call v_call cdr3_length
CASSLSSGNNSPLHF TGTGCCAGCAGTTTATCATCCGGGAACAATTCACCCCTCCACTTT TRBJ1-6 - - TRBV27 15
CASSIGTANTEAFF TGTGCCAGTAGTATCGGGACGGCGAACACTGAAGCTTTCTTT TRBJ1-1 medium-sized - TRBV19 14
CASSLGAGYNEQFF TGCGCCAGCAGCTTAGGAGCGGGTTACAATGAGCAGTTCTTC TRBJ2-1 once - TRBV5-1 14
CASSFGGSAYEQYF TGCGCCAGCAGCTTTGGTGGGAGCGCCTACGAGCAGTACTTC TRBJ2-7 - - TRBV5-1 14
CASSLGQGGTGELFF TGCGCCAGCAGCTTGGGGCAGGGTGGAACCGGGGAGCTGTTTTTT TRBJ2-2 - - TRBV5-1 15
CATSRVSGTSSHEQYF TGTGCCACCAGCAGAGTCTCCGGGACTAGCTCCCACGAGCAGTACTTC TRBJ2-7 - TRBD2 TRBV15 16
CASSFLPFVVTNEQYF TGTGCCAGCAGTTTTCTCCCCTTTGTGGTCACCAACGAGCAGTACTTC TRBJ2-7 - - TRBV28 16
CASSLRDGGGYEQYF TGTGCCAGCAGTTTGAGAGACGGGGGCGGGTACGAGCAGTACTTC TRBJ2-7 - - TRBV27 15
CASSSSGTSGRNEQFF TGTGCCAGCAGTTCCTCCGGGACTAGCGGGAGAAATGAGCAGTTCTTC TRBJ2-1 - TRBD2 TRBV28 16
CASSPGTGVQPQHF TGTGCCAGCAGTCCCGGGACAGGGGTTCAGCCCCAGCATTTT TRBJ1-5 - TRBD1 TRBV2 14
CASRGGQGANSPLHF TGTGCCAGCAGGGGTGGACAGGGGGCGAATTCACCCCTCCACTTT TRBJ1-6 - TRBD1 TRBV2 15
CAWLYTDTQYF TGTGCCTGGCTCTACACAGATACGCAGTATTTT TRBJ2-3 - - TRBV30 11
CASSSYRVDEKLFF TGTGCCAGCAGTTCGTACAGGGTTGATGAAAAACTGTTTTTT TRBJ1-4 once - TRBV28 14
CASSLGPQSEQFF TGTGCCAGCAGCTTAGGTCCTCAATCTGAGCAGTTCTTC TRBJ2-1 - - TRBV13 13
CASSLSGTGEINSPLHF TGTGCCAGCAGCTTATCCGGGACAGGGGAAATAAATTCACCCCTCCACTTT TRBJ1-6 - TRBD1 TRBV7-2 17
CASSDRVRYGYTF TGTGCCAGCAGCGACAGGGTCAGGTATGGCTACACCTTC TRBJ1-2 - TRBD1 TRBV12-3/TRBV12-4 13
CASSYGRNEQYF TGTGCCAGCAGTTACGGCAGAAACGAGCAGTACTTC TRBJ2-7 - - TRBV6-2/TRBV6-3 12
CASSRGRTGELFF TGTGCCAGCAGCCGGGGGCGTACCGGGGAGCTGTTTTTT TRBJ2-2 - - TRBV11-3 13
CASSTSWTGVGYTF TGTGCCAGCAGCACTTCTTGGACAGGCGTTGGCTACACCTTC TRBJ1-2 - TRBD1 TRBV11-2 14
CASSLDRSGYLF TGTGCCAGCTCACTGGACAGGTCCGGTTACCTTTTC TRBJ1-2 - TRBD1 TRBV18 12
CASSLVPLSPLHF TGTGCCAGCAGCTTAGTCCCCTTATCACCCCTCCACTTT TRBJ1-6 - - TRBV7-9 13
CASSLVGQGATNEKLFF TGTGCCAGCAGCTTAGTCGGACAGGGAGCAACTAATGAAAAACTGTTTTTT TRBJ1-4 few TRBD1 TRBV7-2 17
CASSFRPRVSDTQYF TGTGCCAGCAGTTTTAGGCCTAGGGTGTCAGATACGCAGTATTTT TRBJ2-3 - - TRBV27 15
CASSSAAGGNTDTQYF TGTGCCAGCAGTTCCGCCGCCGGGGGAAACACAGATACGCAGTATTTT TRBJ2-3 - - TRBV28 16
CASSLGGGGGNGYTF TGTGCCAGCAGCCTCGGAGGCGGGGGTGGTAATGGCTACACCTTC TRBJ1-2 - - TRBV3-1/TRBV3-2 15
CASSFDRGVSPLHF TGTGCCAGCAGTTTTGACAGGGGGGTTTCACCCCTCCACTTT TRBJ1-6 - TRBD1 TRBV27 14
CASSLGTGTSTDTQHF TGTGCCAGCAGCTTAGGGACAGGGACTAGCACAGATACGCAGCATTTT TRBJ1-5 - TRBD1 TRBV7-9 16
CASRLGQGNTEAFF TGTGCCAGCAGACTCGGACAGGGGAACACTGAAGCTTTCTTT TRBJ1-1 - TRBD1 TRBV6-5 14
CASSPPRGHIAYEQYF TGTGCCAGCAGCCCTCCCAGGGGGCACATTGCTTACGAGCAGTACTTC TRBJ2-7 - TRBD1 TRBV9 16
CASSPGLAGTLWRDTQYF TGTGCCAGCAGTCCCGGACTAGCGGGAACCCTCTGGAGGGATACGCAGTATTTT TRBJ2-3 - TRBD2 TRBV28 18
CASSFCGGTQYF TGTGCCAGCAGCTTCTGTGGTGGTACCCAGTACTTC TRBJ2-5 - - TRBV12-1 12
CASSWGQTIQGGIAFF TGTGCCAGCAGCTGGGGACAGACAATTCAGGGCGGTATAGCTTTCTTT TRBJ1-1 - TRBD1 TRBV11-1 16
CASSLGTSGRFHEQFF TGTGCCAGCAGCTTAGGGACTAGCGGGAGATTCCATGAGCAGTTCTTC TRBJ2-1 - TRBD2 TRBV11-2 16
CASGKTGALYNEQFF TGTGCCAGCGGAAAGACAGGCGCACTATACAATGAGCAGTTCTTC TRBJ2-1 - - TRBV2 15
CASSQVEKTQYF TGTGCCAGCAGCCAAGTGGAGAAGACCCAGTACTTC TRBJ2-5 - - TRBV3-1/TRBV3-2 12
CASRPMGGISYEQYF TGTGCCAGCAGGCCTATGGGCGGAATCTCCTACGAGCAGTACTTC TRBJ2-7 - - TRBV28 15
CASSHPNRGTGANVLTF TGTGCCAGCAGTCATCCTAACAGGGGCACTGGGGCCAACGTCCTGACTTTC TRBJ2-6 once TRBD1 TRBV5-5 17
CASHERGTDTQYF TGTGCCTCACACGAACGGGGCACAGATACGCAGTATTTT TRBJ2-3 - - TRBV11-3 13
CASSVGGRETQYF TGTGCCAGCAGTGTTGGAGGGCGGGAGACCCAGTACTTC TRBJ2-5 - - TRBV2 13
CASSFTDSTYEQYF TGTGCCAGCAGTTTCACCGACTCTACCTACGAGCAGTACTTC TRBJ2-7 - - TRBV27 14